These 8 T cell receptor beta chains were sequenced from one sample in a study of OX40 agonist ivuxolimab in advanced cancers. Libraries were prepared by immunoSEQ multiplex PCR; TCRdb keeps only in-frame clonotypes and omits some of them. The sample includes around 140,000 clones, roughly nine tenths of them seen just once. Sample: CD4+ or CD8+ T cells sorted from blood, taken in a trial of the OX40 agonist ivuxolimab. These receptors all stem from an adult with an advanced solid tumor such as melanoma, head and neck, liver or kidney cancer.

The rearrangement links TRBV9 to TRBJ2-7, with TRBD2 identical over 9 bases. V lost 1 base and J lost 4; bases outside the gene matches: 6. The CDR3 runs 15 residues. The V gene's germline CDR1 is SGDLS and CDR2 YYNGEE. The CDR3 region is CASSVYGAGGYEQYF. CDR3 DNA: TGTGCCAGCAGCGTATACGGGGCGGGAGGGTACGAGCAGTACTTC.

This chain links TRBV25-1 with TRBJ1-4; D unclear. Trimming shortened V by 7 bases and J by 7 bases, and 13 bases separated the two germline ends. CDR1 and CDR2 (germline): MGHDK, SYGVNS. The CDR3 totals 13 residues. The CDR3 reads CASTNVAGEKLFF. The CDR3 DNA is TGTGCCAGCACCAACGTGGCGGGTGAAAAACTGTTTTTT. Full variable domain (rest looked up from reference TRBV25-1 and TRBJ1-4): EADIYQTPRYLVIGTGKKITLECSQTMGHDKMYWYQQDPGMELHLIHYSYGVNSTEKGDLSSESTVSRIRTEHFPLTLESARPSHTSQYLCASTNVAGEKLFFGSGTQLSVL.

This sequence joins TRBV5-1 and TRBJ1-3; D possibly corresponds to TRBD1 (5 bases). The V gene lost 4 bases and the J gene lost 4 bases, with 18 bases spanning the gap. The CDR3 spans 16 residues. CDR1 is SGHRS, CDR2 YFSETQ, per germline. CDR3 protein: CASSQDRTPAGNTIYF. DNA of the CDR3: TGCGCCAGCAGCCAGGATAGGACACCGGCCGGAAACACCATATATTTT.

The chain joins TRBV9 to TRBJ2-2, with a possible D match to TRBD2 (5 bases). Germline V gives CDR1 SGDLS, CDR2 YYNGEE. The V gene lost 4 bases and the J gene lost 4 bases, with 14 bases spanning the gap. CDR3 length: 15 residues. The DNA of the CDR3 is TGTGCCAGCAGCCCAGGAGGCGGTCGCACCGGGGAGCTGTTTTTT. It encodes CASSPGGGRTGELFF.

This sequence joins TRBV4-1 and TRBJ1-4; TRBD1 might be the D (5 bases). The ends were cut back, 3 bases at V and 7 bases at J, with 15 bases in the middle. CDR1 is MGHRA and CDR2 is YSYEKL in the germline V gene. CDR3 size: 15 residues. The CDR3 coding sequence is TGCGCCAGCAGCCAGGGCGGGGGTGGGGGTGAAAAACTGTTTTTT. This translates into CASSQGGGGGEKLFF.

The chain links TRBV10-3 to TRBJ1-3; D not resolved. CDR3 size: 13 residues. Trimming took 6 bases from V and 8 from J, leaving 14 bases between them. Germline V gene data show CDR1 as ENHRY and CDR2 as SYGVKD. The CDR3 DNA follows: TGTGCCATCAGCCGAGACATCGGGGACACCATATATTTT. Protein product: CAISRDIGDTIYF.

This clone was seen once. The chain has TRBV9 and TRBJ1-1; the D is unclear. The CDR3 runs 12 residues. Looked up from germline, CDR1 is SGDLS and CDR2 is YYNGEE. Deletions cut 3 bases from V and 2 bases from J, with 5 bases between. CDR3 nucleotides: TGTGCCAGCAGCGCTTCAAACACTGAAGCTTTCTTT. Translation: CASSASNTEAFF.

This rearrangement joins TRBV11-3 to TRBJ2-2, with TRBD2 identical over 7 bases. The CDR3 totals 14 residues. Looked up from germline, CDR1 is SGHNT and CDR2 is YENEEA. Trimming cost V 1 base and J 5 bases; bases outside gene matches: 1. In DNA form, the CDR3 reads TGTGCCAGCAGCTTAGCACTAGCGACCGGGGAGCTGTTTTTT. This codes for CASSLALATGELFF.